This T cell receptor (beta chain) was profiled in a study of blood T cell repertoires in COVID-19. On the study more broadly: Acute and convalescent COVID-19 specimens originated in the United States, Italy and Spain. The cDNA or gDNA used as material had been derived from T cells, B-cell-depleted T cells, or PBMCs.

The germline CDR1 and CDR2 sequences are LGHDT and YNNKEL (reference sequence). V shed 3 bases and J 0 bases; nucleotides not matched to a gene: 5. The CDR3 runs to 16 residues. In the original analysis: It was from reference gene primer amplification that nucleated cell counts were estimated. Sequenced by immunoSEQ multiplex PCR; TCRdb stores in-frame clones only, minus some. V, J and clone size are taken as reported in that table, and D and trimming were inferred from the DNA itself. The data show 240,000 or so clones, with 80% to 85% seen just once and 9.5% to 15% held by the top ten. The rearrangement uses TRBV3-1 (or the pseudogene TRBV3-2) and TRBJ1-3, with 7 bases fitting TRBD1. The TCR originated in a woman aged 55-70 years with active or convalescent COVID-19. The material sequenced was peripheral blood. The CDR3 is CASSQRGQNSGNTIYF. CDR3 nucleotides: TGTGCCAGCAGCCAGAGGGGACAGAACTCTGGAAACACCATATATTTT.